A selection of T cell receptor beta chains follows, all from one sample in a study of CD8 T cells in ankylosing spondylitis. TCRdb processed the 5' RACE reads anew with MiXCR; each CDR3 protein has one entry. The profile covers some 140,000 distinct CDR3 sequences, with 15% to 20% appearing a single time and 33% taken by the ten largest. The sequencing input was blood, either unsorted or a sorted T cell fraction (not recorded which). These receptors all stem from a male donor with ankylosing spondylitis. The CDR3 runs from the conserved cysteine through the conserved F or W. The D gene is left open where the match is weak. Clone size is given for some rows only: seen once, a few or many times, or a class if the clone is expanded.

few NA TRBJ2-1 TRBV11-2 TGTGCCAGCAGCTTAGAAGGGAACAATGAGCAGTTCTTC CASSLEGNNEQFF
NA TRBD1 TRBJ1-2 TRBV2 TGTGCCAGCAGGCCCACAGGGGGCAAGGGCTACACCTTC CASRPTGGKGYTF
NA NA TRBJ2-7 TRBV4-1 TGCGCCAGCAGCACCGTCCCTTGGGGGGAGCAGTACTTC CASSTVPWGEQYF
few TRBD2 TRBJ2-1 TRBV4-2 TGTGCCAGCAGCCCGTCCGGGACCGACTTACTACTAGCGGGAGGATCCTACAATGAGCAGTTCTTC CASSPSGTDLLLAGGSYNEQFF
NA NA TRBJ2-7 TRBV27 TGTGCCAGCAGTCCCCGACTAGGCTCCTACGAGCAGTACTTC CASSPRLGSYEQYF
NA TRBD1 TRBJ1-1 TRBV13 TGTGCCAGCAAACTGGACAGGACCAACACTGAAGCTTTCTTT CASKLDRTNTEAFF
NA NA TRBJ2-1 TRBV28 TGTGCCAGCAGTTTAGGAGTTGGGGCAGCCTACAATGAGCAGTTCTTC CASSLGVGAAYNEQFF
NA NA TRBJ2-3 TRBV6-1 TGTGCCAGCAGGGCCGCCGGGGACCCAGATACGCAGTATTTT CASRAAGDPDTQYF
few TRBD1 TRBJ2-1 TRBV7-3 TGTGCCAGCAGCCCTAGGGGGCAGCACAATGAGCAGTTCTTC CASSPRGQHNEQFF
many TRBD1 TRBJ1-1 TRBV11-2 TGTGCCAGCAGCTTAGCGGTCGGCAGGGGGACTGAAGCTTTCTTT CASSLAVGRGTEAFF
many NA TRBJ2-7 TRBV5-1 TGCGCCAGCAGCTTATCAGCCCCAGGGTACGGCTACGAGCAGTACTTC CASSLSAPGYGYEQYF
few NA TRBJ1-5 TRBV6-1 TGTGCCAGCAGTGACCGGACCTGGGGGCCCCTCATCAATCAGCCCCAGCATTTT CASSDRTWGPLINQPQHF
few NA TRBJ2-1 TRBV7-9 TGTGCCAGCAGCTCCCTCCCCGAGGCCGATGAGCAGTTCTTC CASSSLPEADEQFF
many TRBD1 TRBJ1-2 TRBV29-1 TGCAGCGTTGAGAGGGGGAGGGGGCCCACCCACGAGTATGGCTACACCTTC CSVERGRGPTHEYGYTF
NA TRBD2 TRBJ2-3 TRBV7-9 TGTGCCACCGGCGGGGGGGCAGATACGCAGTATTTT CATGGGADTQYF
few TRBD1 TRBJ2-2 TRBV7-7 TGTGCTAGCAGCTCGGCAGGGGGCCTGGCCGGGGAGCTGTTTTTT CASSSAGGLAGELFF
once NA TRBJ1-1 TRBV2 TGTGCCAGCAGTGCCTACGGGGCCAACACTGAAGCTTTCTTT CASSAYGANTEAFF
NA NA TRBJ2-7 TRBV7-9 TGTGCCAGCAGCCAAAAGGGGACTTACGAGCAGTACTTC CASSQKGTYEQYF
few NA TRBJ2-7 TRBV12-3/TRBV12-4 TGTGCCAGCAGTTTTTTTCCGGGAGTAGGCTACGAGCAGTACTTC CASSFFPGVGYEQYF
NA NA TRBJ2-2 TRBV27 TGTGCCACCACCGGCGCAGGGGAAGGTGGCCCGGTGGCCGGGGAGCTGTTTTTT CATTGAGEGGPVAGELFF
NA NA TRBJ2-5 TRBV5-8 TGTGCCAGCTACGCCAAAGGGACCCAGTACTTC CASYAKGTQYF
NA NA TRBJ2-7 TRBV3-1 TGTGCCAGCACCCCCGGGGGTTACGAGCAGTACTTC CASTPGGYEQYF
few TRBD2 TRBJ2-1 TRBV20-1 TGCAGTGCTAGAGGACTAGCGGGGAGGAACTACAATGAGCAGTTCTTC CSARGLAGRNYNEQFF
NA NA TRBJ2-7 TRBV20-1 TGCAGTGCTAGGGACGCAAGAGACTACGAGCAGTACTTC CSARDARDYEQYF
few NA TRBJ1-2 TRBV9 TGTGCCAGCAGCGCCCGGACGAGACCTTATGGCTACACCTTC CASSARTRPYGYTF
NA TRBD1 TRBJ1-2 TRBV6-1 TGTGCCAGCAGCCTGTCAGAGACAGGGGTTTATGGCTACACCTTC CASSLSETGVYGYTF
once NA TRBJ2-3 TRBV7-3 TGTGCCAGCAGCCCGACTCCAACCACCACAGATACGCAGTATTTT CASSPTPTTTDTQYF
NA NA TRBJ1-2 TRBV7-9 TGTGCCAGCAGCTCCGAAGCGCGGGCGCAGGGCTACACCTTC CASSSEARAQGYTF
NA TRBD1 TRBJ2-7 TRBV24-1 TGTGCCACCAGTGATAAGGGGGCGAGGTCCTACGAGCAGTACTTC CATSDKGARSYEQYF